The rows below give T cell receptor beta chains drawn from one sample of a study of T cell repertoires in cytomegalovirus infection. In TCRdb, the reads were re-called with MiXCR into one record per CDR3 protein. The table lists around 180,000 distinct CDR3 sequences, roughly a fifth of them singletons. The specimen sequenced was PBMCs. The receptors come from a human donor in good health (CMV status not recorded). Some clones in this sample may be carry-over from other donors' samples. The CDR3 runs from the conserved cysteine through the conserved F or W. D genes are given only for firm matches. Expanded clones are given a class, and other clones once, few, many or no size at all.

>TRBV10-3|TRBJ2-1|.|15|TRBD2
TGTGCCATCAGTGAGGCCCATCGGGAGGGTAATGAGCAGTTCTTC
CAISEAHREGNEQFF
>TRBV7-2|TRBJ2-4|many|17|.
TGTGCCAGCAGCTTCCGGGACGAGAGATTAGCCAAAAACATTCAGTACTTC
CASSFRDERLAKNIQYF
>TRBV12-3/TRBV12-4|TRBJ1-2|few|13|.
TGTGCCATCTTGAGGGACACTAACTATGGCTACACCTTC
CAILRDTNYGYTF
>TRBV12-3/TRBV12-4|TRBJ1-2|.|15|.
TGTGCCAGCAGTTCAAACAGGGTTCCTAGCTATGGCTACACCTTC
CASSSNRVPSYGYTF
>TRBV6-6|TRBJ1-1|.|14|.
TGTGCCAGCAGTTACGCAGGGTCGAACACTGAAGCTTTCTTT
CASSYAGSNTEAFF
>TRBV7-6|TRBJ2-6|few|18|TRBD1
TGTGCCAGCAGCTTATACCTGGGACAGAGCTCTGGGGCCAACGTCCTGACTTTC
CASSLYLGQSSGANVLTF
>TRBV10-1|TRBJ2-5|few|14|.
TGCGCCAGCAGTGAGTCGGGAGTCCAAGAGACCCAGTACTTC
CASSESGVQETQYF
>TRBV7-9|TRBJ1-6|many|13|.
TGTGCCAGCAGCGACACCGATAATTCACCCCTCCACTTT
CASSDTDNSPLHF
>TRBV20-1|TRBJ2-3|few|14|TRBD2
TGCAGTGCTGGACTAGCGGTTAACACAGATACGCAGTATTTT
CSAGLAVNTDTQYF
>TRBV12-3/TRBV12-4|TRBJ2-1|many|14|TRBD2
TGTGCCAGCAGTTCGATTAGCGGGAGTAATGAGCAGTTCTTC
CASSSISGSNEQFF
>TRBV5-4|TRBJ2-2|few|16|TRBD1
TGTGCCAGCAGCTACGGACAGGGAATCGGCACCGGGGAGCTGTTTTTT
CASSYGQGIGTGELFF
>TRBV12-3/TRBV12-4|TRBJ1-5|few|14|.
TGTGCCAGCAGTTTTCGGGATAGCAATCAGCCCCAGCATTTT
CASSFRDSNQPQHF
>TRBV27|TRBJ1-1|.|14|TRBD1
TGTGCCAGCAGCCGACAGGGGAGTACCACTGAAGCTTTCTTT
CASSRQGSTTEAFF
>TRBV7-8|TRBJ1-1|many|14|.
TGTGCCAGCAGCTTAGAGTCGCTGGGGACTGAAGCTTTCTTT
CASSLESLGTEAFF
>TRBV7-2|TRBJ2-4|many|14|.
TGTGCCAGCAGCGCAGGACCCCCTCGGAACATTCAGTACTTC
CASSAGPPRNIQYF
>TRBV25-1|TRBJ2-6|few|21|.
TGTGCCAGCAGTTCTCCCTCTGGGGCGCCGGGACTTTCCTCTGGGGCCAACGTCCTGACTTTC
CASSSPSGAPGLSSGANVLTF
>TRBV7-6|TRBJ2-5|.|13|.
TGTGCCAGCAGCTTTAACAGGGCTGAGACCCAGTACTTC
CASSFNRAETQYF